This T cell receptor beta chain appears in the sequencing data of a study of vaccination and CD4 T cells after COVID-19 (dated by TCRdb to the early 2020s). Describing the broader study: SARS-CoV-2 positivity had been established in the convalescent patients by nasal swab PCR, and mild disease was recorded in eight to ten of these patients and severe disease in one. The convalescent cohort included six males and four females, with two Hispanic individuals, seven Caucasians, two Asians and one multiracial person. Participants got two doses of the Pfizer-BioNTech BNT162b2 vaccine (n=8) or two doses of the Moderna mRNA-1273 vaccine (n=2). Post-COVID blood samples were collected from convalescent patients a median of around 100 days after diagnosis, with a range of about 30 to 170 days. Post-vaccine blood samples were collected a median of approximately eleven weeks after the second vaccine dose, ranging from roughly 13 to 250 days. A few convalescent patients gave samples both early after vaccination (day 14) and late after vaccination (days 161 to 241). Overlapping spike peptide pools from SARS-CoV-2 and from the common cold coronaviruses HCoV-NL63, HCoV-OC43 and HCoV-229E were used as culture stimuli. As controls, cultures received a CEFX viral epitope pool (the positive control), an HIV-1 Nef peptide pool (the negative control), or no peptide at all. In 10 COVID-19 convalescent patients and a handful of infection-naive healthy vaccine recipients, the spike-specific CD4+ TCR repertoire before mRNA vaccination was compared with the repertoire after mRNA vaccination.

As for this clonotype: No cognate antigen has been identified for it. Base-call qualities are not available, and no considerably larger clone is one nucleotide away.

Taken from the germline V gene, the CDR1 and CDR2 loops are SGHRS and YFSETQ. V and J lose 2 bases and 3 bases, and a span of 9 bases separates them. CDR3 length: 13 amino acids, cysteine to phenylalanine. Of the read, only the CDR3 DNA is kept; its 39 bases are in frame from base 1. Libraries were made using PCR. TCR sequencing of DNA from cultured CD4+ T cells used the Oncomine TCR Beta short-read assay at the Johns Hopkins FTIC core. Genomic DNA was extracted from the cultured CD4+ T cells with the QIAamp micro DNA kit. Oncomine TCR Beta libraries from cultured CD4+ T cells were pooled using unique dual indexes and sequenced on an Illumina iSeq 100. Under the source paper's analysis protocol: Non-productive sequences were filtered out, and CDR3s that did not start with C, did not end with F or W, or were shorter than 7 amino acids were discarded. The MANAFEST web application was used to identify antigen-specific clonotypes by comparing peptide-stimulated wells against reference wells and other culture wells. An FDR below 0.05, an odds ratio above 5, and a productive frequency above 0.1% in at least two of three replicate wells were required for clones to be considered positive. Clonotypes that were significantly expanded in both SARS-CoV-2 spike wells and at least one common cold coronavirus spike condition were defined as cross-reactive. Levenshtein distances (stringdist) and unrooted phylogenetic trees (ape) in R version 3.6.1 were used to assess CDR3 homology. TCRdb itself trimmed the public reads at Q25 with fastp, ran MiXCR and retained productive beta chains. Identical CDR3 protein sequences are pooled into one entry, listed with their most common genes and DNA. TCRdb's processing, not the authors' own work, is the source of the V and J calls. The sample profile shows about 20,000 distinct CDR3 sequences; 40% to 50% of them were found once. The ten largest clones represent roughly a tenth of the sample.

In light of the paper, this sample's time point label describes: late sampling 161 to 241 days after vaccination in three convalescent patients. Read against the paper, the sample's treatment or condition label means: approximately nine-day PBMC culture with coronavirus spike peptide pools or control peptides (ViraFEST assay). To expand antigen-specific T cells with peptide pools and then pick out the expanded clonotypes through TCR sequencing, the study relied on the ViraFEST assay. The convalescent patients' positive SARS-CoV-2 PCR tests fell between March and December 2020, which was before the Alpha, Beta and Delta variants emerged in the United States. Each well held approximately 2 million PBMCs cultured in IMDM containing about 5% human AB serum and approximately 9.8 IU/ml IL-2, with roughly 9.2 ug/ml peptide pools added. Half of the culture medium was replaced with fresh IL-2-containing medium on days 3 and 7. Once the cells had been in culture for less than 11 days, the EasySep CD4+ T cell isolation kit was used to isolate CD4+ T cells by negative selection. Ficoll-Paque Plus gradient centrifugation was used to isolate PBMCs from whole blood, and the isolated PBMCs were then either used fresh or cryopreserved at -140C. Triplicate wells were generally used for each culture condition.

Overall results and qualifications from the work: Among convalescent patients, a median about 87% of the SARS-CoV-2-reactive clones seen after vaccination appeared only after vaccination, which suggests priming specific to the vaccine. An increase in the median number of SARS-CoV-2-reactive clonotypes from 21 after infection to about 39 after vaccination was observed, but the change was not found to be significant. The study included relatively few convalescent patients and did not analyze early timepoints after natural infection. In convalescent patients, nearly all vaccine-specific clones (304 of 307) were found to be mono-reactive for SARS-CoV-2 spike rather than cross-reactive with common cold coronaviruses.

The starting material was CD4+ T cells from blood, cultured in vitro, obtained about 7 months after SARS-CoV-2 vaccination. The source is a human donor who had recovered from COVID-19. Recombination linked TRBV5-1 to TRBJ2-7, and TRBD1 may be the D gene, going by 5 matching bases. The nucleotide sequence is TGCGCCAGCAGCTTAGCACAGGACTACGAGCAGTACTTC. Its protein is CASSLAQDYEQYF.